One and the same sample provided the 32 T cell receptor beta chains below, sequenced in a study of cytomegalovirus exposure and HLA in healthy donors. PCR involved 60 Vbeta and 13 Jbeta primers. Sequencing used immunoSEQ multiplex PCR; TCRdb keeps in-frame clones, though not all of them. The data hold more than 95,000 clones, with roughly 80% observed a single time. Material: PBMCs. The receptors derive from a woman aged 40-49 years in good health and CMV-seropositive.

This sequence joins TRBV7-7 and TRBJ2-5; 9 bases are a match to TRBD2. The J call may not be correct, given that the DNA end is closer to TRBJ2-7. This CDR3 spans 16 amino acids. The germline V gene encodes CDR1 SSHAT and CDR2 FNYEAQ (reference sequence). The CDR3, as DNA: TGTGCCAGCAGCTTAGGAGGGGCTAGCGGGGACTACGAGCAGTACTTC. Its protein is CASSLGGASGDYEQYF.

V gene TRBV29-1 combines with J gene TRBJ2-7, with 9 bases lining up with TRBD1. The CDR3 is made up of 14 amino acids. CDR1 is SQVTM and CDR2 is ANQGSEA in the germline V gene. J was trimmed by 1 base and V by 7 bases; bases with no gene match: 8. CDR3 DNA sequence: TGCAGCGCTGGACACGGGACAGGGTCCTACGAGCAGTACTTC. Translated, it gives CSAGHGTGSYEQYF.

The CDR3 here is CASRAGRETQYF. CDR3 in DNA: TGTGCCAGCAGGGCAGGGCGGGAGACCCAGTACTTC. The chain is built from TRBV2 and TRBJ2-5; tentatively, D is TRBD1 (5 bases). Deletions cut 6 bases from V and 5 bases from J, with 10 bases between. Germline V gives CDR1 SNHLY, CDR2 FYNNEI. CDR3 length: 12 amino acids.

The chain is built from TRBV5-5 and TRBJ2-5; tentative D call: TRBD1 (6 bases). The germline V gene encodes CDR1 SGHKS and CDR2 YYEKEE (reference sequence). The length of the CDR3 is 13 residues. Trimming stripped 4 bases from V and 4 bases from J, with 11 bases between. The CDR3 loop reads CASSVGARETQYF. The CDR3 DNA reads TGTGCCAGCAGCGTGGGGGCGAGAGAGACCCAGTACTTC. Looking up the rest from reference TRBV5-5 and TRBJ2-5 gives the full variable domain: DAGVTQSPTHLIKTRGQQVTLRCSPISGHKSVSWYQQVLGQGPQFIFQYYEKEERGRGNFPDRFSARQFPNYSSELNVNALLLGDSALYLCASSVGARETQYFGPGTRLLVL.

This chain links TRBV5-1 with TRBJ2-5, with TRBD1 as a possible D gene (5 bases). CDR3 length: 16 amino acids. The V end lost 2 bases, the J end lost 4 bases, and 18 bases lay between the germline ends. Germline V gene lookup returns CDR1 SGHRS and CDR2 YFSETQ. The CDR3 is CASSLNPTDSSETQYF. CDR3 in DNA: TGCGCCAGCAGCTTAAACCCGACAGATTCTTCAGAGACCCAGTACTTC. The full variable domain, completed using reference TRBV5-1 and TRBJ2-5, is KAGVTQTPRYLIKTRGQQVTLSCSPISGHRSVSWYQQTPGQGLQFLFEYFSETQRNKGNFPGRFSGRQFSNSRSEMNVSTLELGDSALYLCASSLNPTDSSETQYFGPGTRLLVL.

The chain joins TRBV11-2 to TRBJ2-7; 7 bases fit TRBD2. The ends lost 2 bases at V and 4 bases at J; junction bases unmatched: 5. Germline V gene lookup returns CDR1 SGHAT and CDR2 FQNNGV. This CDR3 comprises 14 residues. The CDR3 DNA is TGTGCCAGCAGCTTACTAGCGGTGTTTTACGAGCAGTACTTC. Translation: CASSLLAVFYEQYF.

The chain uses TRBV5-1 and TRBJ1-1; 10 nucleotides match TRBD1. The CDR3 has 15 amino acids. CDR1 and CDR2 (germline): SGHRS, YFSETQ. The ends lost 4 bases at V and 2 bases at J; junction bases unmatched: 5. In DNA, the CDR3 is TGCGCCAGCAGCGCAAGGACAGGGGGAAACACTGAAGCTTTCTTT. Its translation: CASSARTGGNTEAFF.

The chain couples TRBV7-8 to TRBJ1-3, with 9 bases that match TRBD1. The CDR3 covers 20 residues. V gave up 5 bases and J gave up 1 base; unmatched junction bases: 18. The germline V gene encodes CDR1 SGHVS and CDR2 FQNEAQ. In DNA, the CDR3 is TGTGCCAGCAGCCCACACCGTCCCGGGACAGGGCCGAGGTCTGGAAACACCATATATTTT. It translates to CASSPHRPGTGPRSGNTIYF.

In DNA form, the CDR3 reads TGTGCCATCAGTGGCCTTTCCGCGGGAGCGAACACCGGGGAGCTGTTTTTT. It encodes CAISGLSAGANTGELFF. The chain has TRBV10-3 and TRBJ2-2; 7 bases are a match to TRBD2. Looked up from germline, CDR1 is ENHRY and CDR2 is SYGVKD. The junction had 8 bases not matched to a gene; V was cut back by 4 bases and J by 0 bases. This CDR3 is built from 17 residues.

The V call is TRBV10-1, the J call TRBJ2-1, with 8 bases fitting TRBD1. Germline CDR1 WNHNN, CDR2 SYGVQD (reference sequence). J was trimmed by 3 bases and V by 6 bases; bases with no gene match: 7. The CDR3 contains 15 residues. The CDR3 nucleotides read TGCGCCAGCAGCTCCCTACAGGGGGTCTACAATGAGCAGTTCTTC. This codes for CASSSLQGVYNEQFF.

The chain is built from TRBV4-1 and TRBJ2-3; 7 bases agree with TRBD2. The CDR3 is 18 residues long. Looked up from germline, CDR1 is MGHRA and CDR2 is YSYEKL. V shed 4 bases and J 2 bases; nucleotides not matched to a gene: 15. CDR3 amino acids: CASSPRVGSGTPTDTQYF. The CDR3 DNA sequence: TGCGCCAGCAGCCCCCGGGTCGGCAGCGGGACGCCCACAGATACGCAGTATTTT.

This clone is a singleton in its sample. The chain couples TRBV28 to TRBJ1-5; weak D call: TRBD1 (6 bases). Germline assignment: CDR1 MDHEN and CDR2 SYDVKM. This CDR3 has 16 amino acids. V gave up 7 bases and J gave up 7 bases, with 23 bases separating them. Written as DNA, the CDR3 is TGTGCCAGCAATACATTTAAAGGGGGTAGTTTACAGCCCCAGCATTTT. Translated, it gives CASNTFKGGSLQPQHF.

This clone showed up just a few times. The chain links TRBV7-9 to TRBJ1-2; D is perhaps TRBD1 (5 bases). The CDR3 has 16 amino acids. Trimming took 3 bases from V and 5 from J, leaving 19 bases between them. Looked up from germline, CDR1 is SEHNR and CDR2 is FQNEAQ (reference sequence). CDR3 protein: CASSLSLRVSPYGYTF. The CDR3, as DNA: TGTGCCAGCAGCTTGAGCCTCAGGGTCTCACCATATGGCTACACCTTC. Full variable domain (rest looked up from reference TRBV7-9 and TRBJ1-2): DTGVSQNPRHKITKRGQNVTFRCDPISEHNRLYWYRQTLGQGPEFLTYFQNEAQLEKSRLLSDRFSAERPKGSFSTLEIQRTEQGDSAMYLCASSLSLRVSPYGYTFGSGTRLTVV.

This chain connects TRBV5-1 to TRBJ1-2, with 7 bases lining up with TRBD1. The CDR3 is 14 amino acids. The J segment lost 4 bases and the V segment lost 3 bases, leaving 6 bases of the junction unmatched. Germline assignment: CDR1 SGHRS and CDR2 YFSETQ. The DNA of the CDR3 is TGCGCCAGCAGCTCCGGGACAGACATCTATGGCTACACCTTC. This codes for CASSSGTDIYGYTF.

This clone was seen just once. The genes are TRBV6-5 and TRBJ2-1; D not certain. The CDR3 runs to 12 residues. CDR1 and CDR2 from the germline V gene are MNHEY and SVGAGI. Trimming removed 5 bases at V and 9 bases at J, with 11 bases between. For the CDR3, the DNA is TGTGCCAGCAGTCTCCTAAACCGTGAGCAGTTCTTC. Translating gives CASSLLNREQFF.

The chain links TRBV5-4 to TRBJ2-7, with TRBD2 matching 7 bases. This CDR3 spans 17 amino acids. Germline lookup yields CDR1 SGHNT and CDR2 YYREEE (reference sequence). V dropped 0 bases and J dropped 4; count of bases not matched to a gene: 13. The CDR3 sequence is CASSLGSPVLGGYEQYF. CDR3 nucleotide sequence: TGTGCCAGCAGCTTGGGTTCCCCCGTTTTGGGGGGGTACGAGCAGTACTTC.

This clone was counted a few times. The chain employs TRBV18 and TRBJ2-1; maybe TRBD2 (7 bases). Trimming took 5 bases from V and 7 from J, leaving 27 bases between them. The CDR3 length is 18 residues. Germline CDR1 is KGHSH and CDR2 is LQKENI. The CDR3 coding sequence is TGTGCCAGCTCATTACGAAACGGGCGCGGGGGCGAAAGAAATGAGCAGTTCTTC. Protein product: CASSLRNGRGGERNEQFF.

This clone showed up just a few times. The chain couples TRBV11-1 to TRBJ1-1, with TRBD1 identical over 7 bases. From germline, CDR1 is SGHAT and CDR2 FQDESV (reference sequence). The ends lost 4 bases at V and 0 bases at J; junction bases unmatched: 2. The CDR3 totals 14 residues. CDR3: CASSSTGLNTEAFF. The DNA of the CDR3 is TGTGCCAGCAGCTCGACAGGGCTGAACACTGAAGCTTTCTTT.

The V gene is TRBV5-4, the J gene TRBJ2-1; 9 bases match TRBD1. CDR1 and CDR2 (germline): SGHNT, YYREEE (reference sequence). There are 12 residues in the CDR3. V lost 0 bases and J lost 13; bases outside the gene matches: 2. CDR3 sequence reads: CASSLGGQGQFF. Here the CDR3 DNA reads TGTGCCAGCAGCTTGGGGGGACAGGGTCAGTTCTTC.

The chain carries TRBV4-3 and TRBJ2-7; a possible D gene is TRBD2 (6 bases). V lost 1 base to trimming and J lost 7 bases, with 11 bases between them. This CDR3 is built from 13 residues. Germline loops: CDR1 LGHNA, CDR2 YSLEER. This CDR3 reads CASSQGGVAEQYF. The CDR3 coding sequence is TGCGCCAGCAGCCAAGGGGGGGTGGCGGAGCAGTACTTC.

Worth noting for this clone: The junction differs from germline at one of its ends, possibly a read error. This rearrangement joins TRBV7-9 to TRBJ2-2, with TRBD2 matching over 8 bases. Germline V gene lookup returns CDR1 SEHNR and CDR2 FQNEAQ (reference sequence). The CDR3 is 18 amino acids. This chain's CDR3 is CSSSLRKAGLANTGELFF. CDR3 nucleotides: TGTTCCAGCAGCTTACGTAAGGCTGGACTAGCCAACACCGGGGAGCTGTTTTTT.

This sequence joins TRBV25-1 and TRBJ2-2; 10 bases fit TRBD2. V dropped 10 bases and J dropped 2; count of bases not matched to a gene: 7. Germline V gene sequence: CDR1 MGHDK, CDR2 SYGVNS. The CDR3 covers 15 residues. The CDR3 DNA reads TGTGCCACCGGAAGCGGGAGGGCCAACACCGGGGAGCTGTTTTTT. This sequence encodes CATGSGRANTGELFF. The full variable domain, rest sourced from reference TRBV25-1 and TRBJ2-2, is EADIYQTPRYLVIGTGKKITLECSQTMGHDKMYWYQQDPGMELHLIHYSYGVNSTEKGDLSSESTVSRIRTEHFPLTLESARPSHTSQYLCATGSGRANTGELFFGEGSRLTVL.

This clone was seen a few times. This rearrangement joins TRBV29-1 to TRBJ2-7; 7 bases match TRBD1. The CDR3 covers 14 residues. V dropped 7 bases and J dropped 5; count of bases not matched to a gene: 14. Germline CDR1 SQVTM, CDR2 ANQGSEA. Here the CDR3 DNA reads TGCAGCGCTGGGACCCAGACAGGGTTCGACGAGCAGTACTTC. Translation: CSAGTQTGFDEQYF.

This clone was seen just once. The chain has TRBV28 and TRBJ2-3; D is perhaps TRBD2 (6 bases). CDR3 length equals 17 residues. V shed 4 bases and J shed 4 bases, with 21 bases lying between them. Germline V CDR1 and CDR2: MDHEN, SYDVKM. The CDR3: CASSSIPQGGDPDTQYF. CDR3 in DNA: TGTGCCAGCAGTTCGATCCCGCAGGGCGGGGACCCAGATACGCAGTATTTT.

J is TRBJ2-5 and V is TRBV13; D is undetermined. The tail of the sequence fits TRBJ2-7 better, so the J call may be wrong. The germline CDR1 and CDR2 sequences are PRHDT and FYEKMQ (reference sequence). The CDR3 loop spans 12 amino acids. As DNA, the CDR3 is TGTGCCAGCAGCTTATACGCCTACGAGCAGTACTTC. Translating it yields CASSLYAYEQYF.

This clone was observed a few times. The genes are TRBV2 and TRBJ1-5, with 8 bases matching TRBD1. The CDR3 runs to 16 residues. V trimming: 4 bases; J trimming: 0 bases; junction bases outside the gene matches: 5. Germline lookup yields CDR1 SNHLY and CDR2 FYNNEI. The CDR3 nucleotides are TGTGCCAGCAGTGCCAGGACAGGGTCTAGCAATCAGCCCCAGCATTTT. It is translated as CASSARTGSSNQPQHF.

The V gene is TRBV4-2, the J gene TRBJ2-7, with 9 bases aligning to TRBD2. The CDR3 covers 15 residues. Germline assignment: CDR1 LGHNA and CDR2 YNFKEQ. V was pared by 0 bases and J by 7 bases, with 7 bases of the junction left unmatched. Written as DNA, the CDR3 is TGTGCCAGCAGCCAAGAAGGTGCGGGGGGGTGGGAGCAGTACTTC. Residues: CASSQEGAGGWEQYF.

The chain has TRBV2 and TRBJ2-1; tentative D call: TRBD1 (6 bases). The germline V gene has CDR1 SNHLY and CDR2 FYNNEI. The CDR3 runs 15 residues. Trimming pared 7 bases from V and 3 bases from J, leaving 16 bases between. Here the CDR3 DNA reads TGTGCCAGCACCCGACAGGTGATCAACTACAATGAGCAGTTCTTC. Amino acid sequence: CASTRQVINYNEQFF.

The chain combines TRBV6-5 with TRBJ1-1; TRBD1 might be the D (6 bases). Trimming removed 6 bases at V and 1 base at J, with 12 bases between. This CDR3 is built from 14 residues. Germline V gene sequence: CDR1 MNHEY, CDR2 SVGAGI. CDR3 sequence reads: CASRFLTGNTEAFF. The CDR3 DNA reads TGTGCCAGCAGATTTCTGACAGGGAACACTGAAGCTTTCTTT.

This clone was recorded only once. The chain employs TRBV7-9 and TRBJ1-2; 7 nucleotides line up with TRBD1. The CDR3 spans 13 residues. Germline V lookup: CDR1 SEHNR, CDR2 FQNEAQ (reference sequence). V lost 8 bases, J lost 1 base, and 4 bases stayed unmatched. CDR3 amino acids: CASGQGGNYGYTF. The CDR3 DNA reads as TGTGCCAGCGGGCAGGGGGGTAACTATGGCTACACCTTC.

The rearrangement uses TRBV5-6 and TRBJ2-3; 9 positions match TRBD2. J lost 2 bases, V lost 2 bases, and 15 bases had no gene match. CDR1 and CDR2 (germline): SGHDT, YYEEEE. The CDR3 is 19 amino acids. This CDR3 reads CASSLVVVSGRPYTDTQYF. The DNA for the CDR3 is TGTGCCAGCAGCTTAGTGGTAGTTAGCGGGAGACCTTACACAGATACGCAGTATTTT.

This clone was detected only a few times. This chain joins TRBV20-1 and TRBJ2-1; D is uncertain. The germline gives CDR1 DFQATT, CDR2 SNEGSKA (reference sequence). Trimming removed 3 bases at V and 8 bases at J, with 8 bases between. CDR3 size: 11 residues. CDR3 bases: TGCAGTGCTAGTCCCCAGTATGAGCAGTTCTTC. Amino acid sequence: CSASPQYEQFF.